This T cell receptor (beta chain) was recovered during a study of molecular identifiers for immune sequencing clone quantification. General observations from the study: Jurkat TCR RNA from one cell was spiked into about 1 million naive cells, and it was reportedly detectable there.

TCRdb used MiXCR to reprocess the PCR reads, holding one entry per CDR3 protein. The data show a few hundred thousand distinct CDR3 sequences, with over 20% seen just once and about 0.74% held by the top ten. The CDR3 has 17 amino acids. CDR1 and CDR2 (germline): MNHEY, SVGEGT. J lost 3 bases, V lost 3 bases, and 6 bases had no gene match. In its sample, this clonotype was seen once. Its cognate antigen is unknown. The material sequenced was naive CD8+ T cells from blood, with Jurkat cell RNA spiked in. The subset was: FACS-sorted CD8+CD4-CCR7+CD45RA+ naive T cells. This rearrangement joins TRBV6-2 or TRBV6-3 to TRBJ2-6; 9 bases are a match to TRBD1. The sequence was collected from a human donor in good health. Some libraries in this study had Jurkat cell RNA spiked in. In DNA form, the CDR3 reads TGTGCCAGCAGTTATGGGACAGGGATAAATGGGGCCAACGTCCTGACTTTC. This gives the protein CASSYGTGINGANVLTF.